Below, 22 T cell receptor beta chains from the same sample are listed, as sequenced in a study of blood T cell repertoires in COVID-19. Here immunoSEQ multiplex PCR was the method, and the copy in TCRdb shows in-frame clones only, minus some. The sample lists 200,000 to 300,000 clones, roughly 80% occurring once. Sequenced material: peripheral blood. These receptors were collected from a woman older than 75 with COVID-19, enrolled during active disease.

CDR3 in amino acids: CASSYSGRVVYEQYF. CDR3 coding DNA: TGTGCCAGCAGTTACTCTGGCAGGGTTGTGTACGAGCAGTACTTC. The chain uses TRBV6-5 and TRBJ2-7, with D perhaps TRBD1 (5 bases). V lost 0 bases to trimming and J lost 4 bases, with 13 bases between them. CDR1 and CDR2 from the germline V gene are MNHEY and SVGAGI. This CDR3 contains 15 residues.

The chain carries TRBV6-5 and TRBJ1-2; unclear D gene. CDR1 and CDR2 from the germline V gene are MNHEY and SVGAGI. CDR3 size: 13 residues. V lost 6 bases and J lost 4, with 12 bases in between. CDR3 DNA sequence: TGTGCCAGCAGCTACACGTCGGGCTATGGCTACACCTTC. It is translated as CASSYTSGYGYTF.

There are a few counts of this clone. The chain is built from TRBV29-1 and TRBJ1-1; 8 nucleotides line up with TRBD1. This CDR3 is 14 amino acids long. The V segment lost 1 base and the J segment 4 bases; nucleotides outside the gene matches: 5. The germline V gene has CDR1 SQVTM and CDR2 ANQGSEA. The CDR3 DNA follows: TGCAGCGTTGAAGGGGACAGGTTAGGCACTGAAGCTTTCTTT. Protein sequence: CSVEGDRLGTEAFF.

The chain combines TRBV10-1 with TRBJ1-6; D uncertain. CDR3 length: 15 residues. Germline loops: CDR1 WNHNN, CDR2 SYGVQD (reference sequence). Trimming took off 3 bases at V and 8 bases at J, with 14 bases between the two ends. The CDR3 nucleotides are TGCGCCAGCAGTGAAGGAGGGCCCATGGATTCACCCCTCCACTTT. It is translated as CASSEGGPMDSPLHF.

The chain combines TRBV7-8 with TRBJ2-7; a weak D match, TRBD2 (5 bases). The CDR3 extends over 13 amino acids. CDR1 and CDR2 (germline): SGHVS, FQNEAQ. The ends were cut back, 0 bases at V and 7 bases at J, with 10 bases in the middle. CDR3 sequence: CASSLALAREQYF. The CDR3 DNA is TGTGCCAGCAGCTTAGCGCTAGCCCGGGAGCAGTACTTC.

The chain couples TRBV19 to TRBJ1-5; no clear D gene. Germline CDR1 LNHDA, CDR2 SQIVND (reference sequence). The length of the CDR3 is 14 residues. The V gene lost 4 bases and the J gene lost 0 bases, with 7 bases spanning the gap. Here the CDR3 reads CASSNRYSNQPQHF. For the CDR3, the DNA is TGTGCCAGTAGTAACAGATATAGCAATCAGCCCCAGCATTTT.

V is TRBV18 and J is TRBJ1-5; TRBD1 agrees at 9 bases. V lost 3 bases and J lost 5; bases outside the gene matches: 5. CDR3 size: 15 residues. Germline V lookup: CDR1 KGHSH, CDR2 LQKENI. The DNA of the CDR3 is TGTGCCAGCTCACCGAGACAGGGGGATTATCAGCCCCAGCATTTT. It yields the protein CASSPRQGDYQPQHF.

The gene calls are TRBV6-2 or TRBV6-3 and TRBJ1-2, with TRBD1 identical over 7 bases. The CDR3 consists of 13 residues. Per germline, CDR1 MNHEY and CDR2 SVGEGT. V lost 6 bases and J lost 4; bases outside the gene matches: 5. For the CDR3, the DNA is TGTGCCAGCAGCCAGACAGGGACCTATGGCTACACCTTC. Its translation: CASSQTGTYGYTF.

The J gene is TRBJ2-5, the V gene TRBV4-3; 8 bases fit TRBD2. V shed 0 bases, J shed 0 bases, and the junction held 9 bases outside the gene matches. The CDR3 is 18 amino acids. Looked up from germline, CDR1 is LGHNA and CDR2 is YSLEER. The CDR3 DNA reads TGCGCCAGCAGCCAAGAAGCGCCTGTAGCGGGAAACCAAGAGACCCAGTACTTC. It specifies CASSQEAPVAGNQETQYF.

J is TRBJ1-4 and V is TRBV28, with a tentative D call TRBD1 (5 bases). Germline values: CDR1 MDHEN, CDR2 SYDVKM. The CDR3 sequence is 15 residues long. Trimming left V 4 bases short and J 0 bases short, with 9 bases between. The chain's CDR3 is CASSSGGATNEKLFF. The CDR3, as DNA: TGTGCCAGCAGTTCCGGAGGGGCAACTAATGAAAAACTGTTTTTT. The variable domain in full, completed from reference TRBV28 and TRBJ1-4, reads DVKVTQSSRYLVKRTGEKVFLECVQDMDHENMFWYRQDPGLGLRLIYFSYDVKMKEKGDIPEGYSVSREKKERFSLILESASTNQTSMYLCASSSGGATNEKLFFGSGTQLSVL.

This chain connects TRBV5-1 to TRBJ1-3, with TRBD1 matching 10 bases. The CDR3 sequence is 17 residues long. Germline CDR1 reads SGHRS; CDR2 reads YFSETQ. After removal of 4 bases from V and 0 bases from J, the junction contained 7 bases not matched to a gene. This chain's CDR3 is CASSKPGQGSSGNTIYF. For the CDR3, the DNA is TGCGCCAGCAGCAAACCGGGACAGGGGAGCTCTGGAAACACCATATATTTT.

The chain joins TRBV6-5 to TRBJ1-2; D remains unclear. CDR1 is MNHEY and CDR2 is SVGAGI in the germline V gene. Trimming stripped 7 bases from V and 6 bases from J, with 12 bases between. The CDR3 is 12 residues long. Here the CDR3 reads CASMGRPDGYTF. The CDR3 region has the DNA TGTGCCAGCATGGGCAGGCCCGATGGCTACACCTTC.

This chain links TRBV24-1 with TRBJ2-2; 10 nucleotides align to TRBD1. Germline assignment: CDR1 KGHDR and CDR2 SFDVKD. The CDR3 is made up of 18 amino acids. Germline trimming cut 4 bases from V and 4 bases from J; bases unmatched to any gene: 11. The CDR3 DNA reads TGTGCCACCAGTGACGTCTCCGGGACAGGGGTGGCCACCGGGGAGCTGTTTTTT. It yields the protein CATSDVSGTGVATGELFF.

This clone showed up just a few times. CDR3 region: CASSGARGNYGYTF. CDR3 nucleotides: TGTGCCAGCAGTGGGGCGAGGGGGAACTATGGCTACACCTTC. J is TRBJ1-2 and V is TRBV2; TRBD1 is a possible D gene (6 bases). CDR3 size: 14 residues. From germline, CDR1 is SNHLY and CDR2 FYNNEI. V was shortened by 4 bases and J by 2 bases, with 11 bases between the two germline ends.

This clone was observed a single time. This chain joins TRBV4-2 and TRBJ2-5; D perhaps matches TRBD1 (5 bases). The CDR3 totals 15 residues. Trimming left V 1 base short and J 5 bases short, with 14 bases between. Germline-derived CDR1 and CDR2 are LGHNA and YNFKEQ. This CDR3 is CASSQVVKGQETQYF. The DNA of the CDR3 is TGTGCCAGCAGCCAAGTTGTAAAGGGGCAGGAGACCCAGTACTTC.

The chain carries TRBV6-5 and TRBJ2-7, with D possibly being TRBD1 (5 bases). V was pared by 4 bases and J by 1 base, with 17 bases between. CDR3 length equals 16 residues. Germline V lookup: CDR1 MNHEY, CDR2 SVGAGI. The DNA of the CDR3 is TGTGCCAGCAGTTGGAACAGAGACAGCATATCCTACGAGCAGTACTTC. Translation gives CASSWNRDSISYEQYF.

The chain employs TRBV2 and TRBJ1-1, with 9 bases matching TRBD1. Trimming at V came to 6 bases and at J to 5 bases, leaving 4 bases not matched to a gene. The germline gives CDR1 SNHLY, CDR2 FYNNEI. There are 13 residues in the CDR3. The chain's CDR3 is CASRATGGTEAFF. CDR3 nucleotide sequence: TGTGCCAGCAGGGCGACAGGGGGGACTGAAGCTTTCTTT.

The chain couples TRBV4-2 to TRBJ1-5; 9 bases are a match to TRBD1. The CDR3 contains 15 residues. With 4 bases clipped from V and 5 bases from J, the junction kept 6 bases outside the gene matches. CDR1 is LGHNA and CDR2 is YNFKEQ in the germline V gene. As DNA, the CDR3 is TGTGCCAGCAGCCTCTTTAGGGACAGGGATCAGCCCCAGCATTTT. It translates to CASSLFRDRDQPQHF.

This clone was detected only once. The chain links TRBV7-9 to TRBJ1-3; TRBD1 agrees at 7 bases. V gave up 5 bases and J gave up 0 bases; unmatched junction bases: 19. Germline CDR1 reads SEHNR; CDR2 reads FQNEAQ (reference sequence). The CDR3 is 20 residues long. This chain's CDR3 is CASSKFRGDFHSYSGNTIYF. In DNA form, the CDR3 reads TGTGCCAGCAGCAAATTCAGGGGGGACTTCCACTCTTACTCTGGAAACACCATATATTTT.

The rearrangement joins TRBV5-1 to TRBJ2-1, with 8 bases aligning to TRBD1. The CDR3 covers 15 residues. V shed 0 bases and J 6 bases; nucleotides not matched to a gene: 5. Germline CDR1 SGHRS, CDR2 YFSETQ. Written as DNA, the CDR3 is TGCGCCAGCAGCTTGGGGACAGGGAAATTCAATGAGCAGTTCTTC. The encoded protein is CASSLGTGKFNEQFF.

The chain has TRBV7-6 and TRBJ1-1; D uncertain. The ends were cut back, 0 bases at V and 4 bases at J, with 15 bases in the middle. From germline, CDR1 is SGHVS and CDR2 FNYEAQ. The CDR3 covers 16 residues. CDR3 amino acids: CASSLAAEGGGTEAFF. The CDR3 DNA reads as TGTGCCAGCAGCTTAGCCGCGGAGGGCGGCGGCACTGAAGCTTTCTTT. Filled out from reference TRBV7-6 and TRBJ1-1, the complete variable domain reads GAGVSQSPRYKVTKRGQDVALRCDPISGHVSLYWYRQALGQGPEFLTYFNYEAQQDKSGLPNDRFSAERPEGSISTLTIQRTEQRDSAMYRCASSLAAEGGGTEAFFGQGTRLTVV.

The CDR3 region has the DNA TGTGCCAGCAGTTTCCATGCGCGGGGGCCCAACACCGGGGAGCTGTTTTTT. It translates to CASSFHARGPNTGELFF. V gene TRBV27 combines with J gene TRBJ2-2, with D maybe TRBD2 (7 bases). Germline CDR1 is MNHEY and CDR2 is SMNVEV (reference sequence). Trimming removed 3 bases from V and 2 bases from J, with 16 bases in between. This CDR3 has 17 residues.